This T cell receptor beta chain was found in a study of cytomegalovirus exposure and HLA in healthy donors. On the study more broadly: The same platform as the roughly 670 first-cohort repertoires was used for the roughly 130 validation repertoires, a later analysis reported. Whole-study findings and limits: The study found most TCR sequences rare, yet found some public TCRs in many donors.

As to this clone: The antigen is undetermined.

Donors came from a validation cohort of some 110 subjects, distinct from the first 666-subject cohort. V was shortened by 3 bases and J by 8 bases, with 16 bases between the two germline ends. This CDR3 contains 15 residues. Germline CDR1 LNHNV, CDR2 YYDKDF (reference sequence). Assay used: immunoSEQ multiplex PCR; TCRdb lists only in-frame clones, some missing. Of 45,000 to 55,000 clones listed, just over 85% are singletons. The TCR was taken from a woman aged 25-40 years in good health and CMV-seronegative. The J gene is TRBJ1-4, the V gene TRBV15; tentatively, D is TRBD1 (6 bases). Sequences were obtained from PBMCs. This chain's CDR3 is CATSSWGTSGEKLFF. Written as DNA, the CDR3 is TGTGCCACCAGCAGCTGGGGGACATCGGGAGAAAAACTGTTTTTT.